These T cell receptor beta chains were read from a single sample in a study of cytomegalovirus exposure and HLA in healthy donors. Using immunoSEQ multiplex PCR, the repertoire was profiled, and TCRdb retains in-frame clones only, with some absent. The repertoire holds more than 100,000 clones, around 69% seen once, with approximately 8.5% in the top ten. The source material was PBMCs. The receptors originated from a middle-aged woman in good health and CMV-seropositive. The CDR3 runs from the conserved cysteine through the conserved F or W. Each record gives: D gene, J gene, V gene, clone size, CDR3 DNA, CDR3 protein. A D gene is named only where the DNA matches it firmly. Clone size appears in some rows only: once, few, many, or a class for an expanded clone.

d_gene: TRBD2
j_gene: TRBJ2-1
v_gene: TRBV6-5
abundance: NA
CDR3nt: TGTGCCAGCACTCTTAGCGGGGGAGCCCACAATGAGCAGTTCTTC
CDR3aa: CASTLSGGAHNEQFF

d_gene: NA
j_gene: TRBJ2-2
v_gene: TRBV18
abundance: NA
CDR3nt: TGTGCCAGCTCACACGGGGGAGCCGGGGAGCTGTTTTTT
CDR3aa: CASSHGGAGELFF

d_gene: TRBD1
j_gene: TRBJ2-7
v_gene: TRBV18
abundance: NA
CDR3nt: TGTGCCAGCTCCCTCGGACAGGGTCCGTCCGAGCAGTACTTC
CDR3aa: CASSLGQGPSEQYF

d_gene: NA
j_gene: TRBJ1-3
v_gene: TRBV19
abundance: NA
CDR3nt: TGTGCCAGTAGTTCACAGGGCGATTCTGGAAACACCATATATTTT
CDR3aa: CASSSQGDSGNTIYF

d_gene: TRBD1
j_gene: TRBJ1-2
v_gene: TRBV27
abundance: NA
CDR3nt: TGTGCCAGCAGTCCTAGCGGGACAGGGGGCGGTGGCTACACCTTC
CDR3aa: CASSPSGTGGGGYTF

d_gene: TRBD1
j_gene: TRBJ1-1
v_gene: TRBV5-1
abundance: NA
CDR3nt: TGCGCCAGCAGCTTGGAGGGGACAGGGTTGGCCACTGAAGCTTTCTTT
CDR3aa: CASSLEGTGLATEAFF

d_gene: NA
j_gene: TRBJ2-7
v_gene: TRBV7-9
abundance: once
CDR3nt: TGTGCCAGCAGCCCGAGGGCGCACTCCGAGCAGTACTTC
CDR3aa: CASSPRAHSEQYF

d_gene: TRBD1
j_gene: TRBJ2-1
v_gene: TRBV27
abundance: once
CDR3nt: TGTGCCAGCAGTTCCAACAGGGGAAGTTACAATGAGCAGTTCTTC
CDR3aa: CASSSNRGSYNEQFF

d_gene: NA
j_gene: TRBJ1-1
v_gene: TRBV29-1
abundance: few
CDR3nt: TGCAGCGTTTCCAGGGACTCTGACACTGAAGCTTTCTTT
CDR3aa: CSVSRDSDTEAFF

d_gene: NA
j_gene: TRBJ1-6
v_gene: TRBV11-2
abundance: NA
CDR3nt: TGTGCCAGCAGCTTAAACCAGGGAACCTCACCCCTCCACTTT
CDR3aa: CASSLNQGTSPLHF

d_gene: NA
j_gene: TRBJ2-1
v_gene: TRBV7-9
abundance: NA
CDR3nt: TGTGCCAGCAGCCCCAGGGGAGATACGAGCTCCTACAATGAGCAGTTCTTC
CDR3aa: CASSPRGDTSSYNEQFF

d_gene: TRBD2
j_gene: TRBJ2-1
v_gene: TRBV19
abundance: NA
CDR3nt: TGTGCCAGTAGTATTCTAGCGGGAGTTTCTGAGCAGTTCTTC
CDR3aa: CASSILAGVSEQFF

d_gene: TRBD1
j_gene: TRBJ2-1
v_gene: TRBV19
abundance: few
CDR3nt: TGTGCCAGTAGCCCGAGTCGGGACAGGGCAAACAATGAGCAGTTCTTC
CDR3aa: CASSPSRDRANNEQFF

d_gene: NA
j_gene: TRBJ1-1
v_gene: TRBV2
abundance: NA
CDR3nt: TGTGCCAGCAGTGCAAACAGCATGAACACTGAAGCTTTCTTT
CDR3aa: CASSANSMNTEAFF

d_gene: NA
j_gene: TRBJ2-5
v_gene: TRBV11-2
abundance: once
CDR3nt: TGTGCCAGCAGCTTAGGAGCGTTTCGAGCAGAGACCCAGTACTTC
CDR3aa: CASSLGAFRAETQYF

d_gene: TRBD1
j_gene: TRBJ2-3
v_gene: TRBV7-9
abundance: NA
CDR3nt: TGTGCCAGCAGCTTAGGACAGGGGTCCTTCAGCACAGATACGCAGTATTTT
CDR3aa: CASSLGQGSFSTDTQYF

d_gene: NA
j_gene: TRBJ2-1
v_gene: TRBV7-3
abundance: NA
CDR3nt: TGTGCCAGCAGCCCCGGGGGATACAATGAGCAGTTCTTC
CDR3aa: CASSPGGYNEQFF

d_gene: TRBD1
j_gene: TRBJ2-1
v_gene: TRBV6-4
abundance: NA
CDR3nt: TGTGCCAGCAGCGACCCGGGACAGGGGTTCAATGAGCAGTTCTTC
CDR3aa: CASSDPGQGFNEQFF

d_gene: NA
j_gene: TRBJ2-5
v_gene: TRBV30
abundance: NA
CDR3nt: TGTGCCTGGAGTGTACGTGACTTGCAAGAGACCCAGTACTTC
CDR3aa: CAWSVRDLQETQYF

d_gene: TRBD1
j_gene: TRBJ1-4
v_gene: TRBV11-3
abundance: NA
CDR3nt: TGTGCCAGCAGCTTAGGACAGGGTCATGAAAAACTGTTTTTT
CDR3aa: CASSLGQGHEKLFF

d_gene: NA
j_gene: TRBJ2-7
v_gene: TRBV10-2
abundance: NA
CDR3nt: TGCGCCAGCAGCCTGGACAGCTACGAGCAGTACTTC
CDR3aa: CASSLDSYEQYF

d_gene: TRBD1
j_gene: TRBJ1-6
v_gene: TRBV27
abundance: NA
CDR3nt: TGTGCCAGCAGTCTAAGGGACAGGGGGAGTTCACCCCTCCACTTT
CDR3aa: CASSLRDRGSSPLHF

d_gene: TRBD2
j_gene: TRBJ2-1
v_gene: TRBV5-1
abundance: NA
CDR3nt: TGCGCCAGCAGCTCGACTAGCGGGGCCTCCTACAATGAGCAGTTCTTC
CDR3aa: CASSSTSGASYNEQFF

d_gene: TRBD2
j_gene: TRBJ2-1
v_gene: TRBV10-2
abundance: NA
CDR3nt: TGCGCCAGCAGTGGACTAGCGGCTAACAATGAGCAGTTCTTC
CDR3aa: CASSGLAANNEQFF

d_gene: NA
j_gene: TRBJ2-1
v_gene: TRBV27
abundance: NA
CDR3nt: TGTGCCAGCAGTCCAGGACTTGGTTCCTACAATGAGCAGTTCTTC
CDR3aa: CASSPGLGSYNEQFF

d_gene: NA
j_gene: TRBJ1-1
v_gene: TRBV7-8
abundance: NA
CDR3nt: TGTGCCAGCAGCTCCAGAGGTTATGAAGCTTTCTTT
CDR3aa: CASSSRGYEAFF

d_gene: TRBD1
j_gene: TRBJ1-2
v_gene: TRBV5-1
abundance: NA
CDR3nt: TGCGCCAGCAGCTTGGAGGGGGCCTGGGGTGGCTACACCTTC
CDR3aa: CASSLEGAWGGYTF

d_gene: NA
j_gene: TRBJ2-2
v_gene: TRBV6-6
abundance: few
CDR3nt: TGTGCCAGCAGTTACTCAGGGGCGCCCACCGGGGAGCTGTTTTTT
CDR3aa: CASSYSGAPTGELFF

d_gene: NA
j_gene: TRBJ2-1
v_gene: TRBV10-3
abundance: NA
CDR3nt: TGTGCCATCAGCCTTAAGGGCTTAGGAGTTGGGACTTTCTTC
CDR3aa: CAISLKGLGVGTFF

d_gene: TRBD2
j_gene: TRBJ2-1
v_gene: TRBV15
abundance: few
CDR3nt: TGTGCCACCAGCAGCAGTAGGGGGACTAGATTGAATGAGCAGTTCTTC
CDR3aa: CATSSSRGTRLNEQFF